The T cell receptor beta chain under discussion was sequenced for a study of T cell responses to AZD1222 COVID-19 vaccine. Findings of the study overall: It should be noted that donors were predominantly white British and more often female, and clonal diversity was possibly underestimated.

This table comes from immunoSEQ multiplex PCR, and its TCRdb copy is limited to in-frame clones, with some not included. This table has roughly 58,000 clones, roughly 89% appearing once. About this clone itself: Its antigen remains unidentified.

The length of the CDR3 is 13 residues. The germline V gene has CDR1 SGHRS and CDR2 YFSETQ. Trimming cost V 1 base and J 5 bases, with 7 bases left between them. Sample: peripheral blood, taken 28 days after the second AZD1222 dose. The source is an adult who received the AZD1222 COVID-19 vaccine. The rearrangement uses TRBV5-1 and TRBJ2-1; D unclear. The CDR3 spells CASSLQKDNEQFF. CDR3 nucleotides: TGCGCCAGCAGCTTGCAGAAAGACAATGAGCAGTTCTTC.